Following are 28 T cell receptor beta chains from one sample sequenced in a study of shared clonotypes between healthy human individuals. The repertoire was sequenced with immunoSEQ multiplex PCR; TCRdb's copy has only in-frame clones and lacks some. Of over 1.4 million clones detected, roughly 97% appear once; the ten largest clones hold over 1%. Sequenced sample: naive CD4+ T cells sorted from blood. Subset given: CD45RA+ positively selected. These receptors came from a man aged 25-45 years in good health.

This clone was seen once. The same CDR3 arises from other DNA sequences in this sample as well. The chain carries TRBV11-2 and TRBJ1-5; D is perhaps TRBD1 (6 bases). This CDR3 comprises 15 residues. V lost 1 base and J lost 0, with 7 bases in between. Germline V CDR1 and CDR2: SGHAT, FQNNGV. The CDR3 DNA follows: TGTGCCAGCAGCTTAGGGACAGTTAGCAATCAGCCCCAGCATTTT. Residues: CASSLGTVSNQPQHF.

This CDR3 is CASSRREAPQNIQYF. Here the CDR3 DNA reads TGTGCCAGCAGCCGGCGGGAGGCCCCACAAAACATTCAGTACTTC. The chain links TRBV11-2 to TRBJ2-4; 8 nucleotides agree with TRBD2. J gave up 5 bases and V 5 bases, and 8 bases lay outside the gene matches. The CDR3 length is 15 residues. CDR1 is SGHAT, CDR2 FQNNGV, per germline.

On this clone: Sequence at one end of the junction differs from germline and may be a read error. The chain has TRBV28 and TRBJ2-7, with TRBD1 identical over 9 bases. The CDR3 covers 12 residues. Germline lookup yields CDR1 MDHEN and CDR2 SYDVKM. The CDR3 loop is CASSSLQGASFF. The CDR3 DNA reads TGTGCCAGCAGTTCATTACAGGGGGCAAGCTTCTTC.

Turning to this clone: The same CDR3 is also encoded by other DNA sequences in this sample. The rearrangement joins TRBV11-2 to TRBJ1-2; weak D call: TRBD1 (6 bases). CDR3 length: 15 residues. Trimming shortened V by 4 bases and J by 7 bases, and 19 bases separated the two germline ends. CDR1 is SGHAT and CDR2 is FQNNGV in the germline V gene. DNA of the CDR3: TGTGCCAGCAGCTCAAAAGGGGGGGGGCTCGGTGGCTACACCTTC. Translation gives CASSSKGGGLGGYTF.

The chain carries TRBV27 and TRBJ1-5; 7 bases match TRBD1. Germline trimming cut 9 bases from V and 7 bases from J; bases unmatched to any gene: 21. This CDR3 spans 17 amino acids. CDR1 is MNHEY, CDR2 SMNVEV, per germline (reference sequence). The CDR3 loop is CASGDRAGGGMLQPQHF. CDR3 sequence (DNA): TGTGCCAGTGGCGACAGGGCGGGAGGGGGGATGTTGCAGCCCCAGCATTTT.

The chain recombines TRBV10-2 with TRBJ1-1, with D tentatively TRBD1 (6 bases). V was trimmed by 5 bases and J by 4 bases, leaving 11 bases between them. The CDR3 is made up of 13 amino acids. Germline values: CDR1 WSHSY, CDR2 SAAADI. The CDR3 protein is CASSRKGGTEAFF. The CDR3 DNA sequence: TGCGCCAGCAGTAGGAAGGGGGGCACTGAAGCTTTCTTT.

In this sample, this clone turned up once. The J gene is TRBJ2-5, the V gene TRBV11-3; no reliable D call. This CDR3 is 13 amino acids long. The ends were cut back, 2 bases at V and 3 bases at J, with 7 bases in the middle. Looked up from germline, CDR1 is SGHNT and CDR2 is YENEEA. CDR3 amino acids: CASSLMAEETQYF. The CDR3 DNA sequence: TGTGCCAGCAGCTTAATGGCTGAAGAGACCCAGTACTTC. The full variable domain, completed using reference TRBV11-3 and TRBJ2-5, is EAGVVQSPRYKIIEKKQPVAFWCNPISGHNTLYWYLQNLGQGPELLIRYENEEAVDDSQLPKDRFSAERLKGVDSTLKIQPAELGDSAVYLCASSLMAEETQYFGPGTRLLVL.

This chain connects TRBV6-1 to TRBJ1-2, with D hard to call. CDR1 MNHNS and CDR2 SASEGT come from the germline V gene. Trimming shortened V by 2 bases and J by 4 bases, and 11 bases separated the two germline ends. CDR3 length: 14 amino acids. The CDR3 is CASSELRSSYGYTF. The CDR3 nucleotides are TGTGCCAGCAGTGAATTAAGGTCCTCCTATGGCTACACCTTC.

The V call is TRBV5-4, the J call TRBJ2-2, with 9 positions matching TRBD1. V lost 4 bases, J lost 6 bases, and 10 bases stayed unmatched. Germline V lookup: CDR1 SGHNT, CDR2 YYREEE (reference sequence). The CDR3 runs 16 residues. The CDR3 sequence is CASSISPGTGSGELFF. The CDR3 coding sequence is TGTGCCAGCAGCATTAGTCCCGGGACAGGGTCCGGGGAGCTGTTTTTT.

This rearrangement joins TRBV19 to TRBJ2-2, with 11 nucleotides matching TRBD2. In germline, CDR1 is LNHDA, CDR2 SQIVND (reference sequence). With 2 bases clipped from V and 6 bases from J, the junction kept 5 bases outside the gene matches. This CDR3 contains 16 residues. The chain's CDR3 is CASSIKLAGASGELFF. The CDR3 region has the DNA TGTGCCAGTAGTATAAAACTAGCGGGAGCCTCCGGGGAGCTGTTTTTT.

The chain uses TRBV4-2 and TRBJ2-2; possibly TRBD1 for D (5 bases). This CDR3 has 14 amino acids. Trimming took off 7 bases at V and 2 bases at J, with 11 bases between the two ends. Germline assignment: CDR1 LGHNA and CDR2 YNFKEQ. The CDR3 DNA sequence: TGTGCCAGCAAACGCGACAGTAACACCGGGGAGCTGTTTTTT. It yields the protein CASKRDSNTGELFF.

The chain couples TRBV7-9 to TRBJ1-2, with TRBD1 matching 8 bases. The V and J ends lost 5 bases and 8 bases, in that order; junction bases with no gene match: 13. CDR3 length: 15 residues. Germline assignment: CDR1 SEHNR and CDR2 FQNEAQ (reference sequence). DNA of the CDR3: TGTGCCAGCAGCCCTACAGGGGGTGCTATCTTCGGCTACACCTTC. Encoded protein: CASSPTGGAIFGYTF.

V gene TRBV15 combines with J gene TRBJ2-5, with 8 bases aligning to TRBD1. The CDR3 contains 15 residues. Germline V gene lookup returns CDR1 LNHNV and CDR2 YYDKDF (reference sequence). J was trimmed by 2 bases and V by 5 bases; bases with no gene match: 7. The CDR3 nucleotides are TGTGCCACCAGCCGACGGGACAGGATACAAGAGACCCAGTACTTC. Encoded protein: CATSRRDRIQETQYF.

The chain has TRBV30 and TRBJ1-2; D may be TRBD1 (5 bases). Per germline, CDR1 GTSNPN and CDR2 SVGIG (reference sequence). The CDR3 loop spans 13 amino acids. V dropped 0 bases and J dropped 7 bases, with 12 bases sitting between them. The DNA of the CDR3 is TGTGCCTGGAGTGTAGTAGGGGCTGGTGGCTACACCTTC. The encoded protein is CAWSVVGAGGYTF.

The chain employs TRBV9 and TRBJ2-7, with D perhaps matching TRBD2 (5 bases). Trimming took off 2 bases at V and 6 bases at J, with 15 bases between the two ends. This CDR3 has 14 residues. Germline V gene data show CDR1 as SGDLS and CDR2 as YYNGEE. The CDR3 loop reads CASSVSGTGSEQYF. For the CDR3, the DNA is TGTGCCAGCAGCGTGAGTGGTACGGGAAGCGAGCAGTACTTC.

The rearrangement joins TRBV18 to TRBJ2-5, with D possibly being TRBD1 (6 bases). Per germline, CDR1 KGHSH and CDR2 LQKENI. V was clipped by 0 bases and J by 5 bases, with 10 bases between them. This CDR3 has 14 amino acids. The CDR3 DNA follows: TGTGCCAGCTCACCACCCAGGGGTCGGGAGACCCAGTACTTC. Encoded protein: CASSPPRGRETQYF.

V gene TRBV2 combines with J gene TRBJ1-2; D is uncertain. The germline V gene encodes CDR1 SNHLY and CDR2 FYNNEI. The CDR3 sequence is 13 residues long. V lost 6 bases, J lost 9 bases, and 17 bases lay in between. CDR3: CASSSEGSASYTF. The CDR3 nucleotides are TGTGCCAGCAGCTCCGAAGGCTCGGCTAGCTACACCTTC.

V gene TRBV29-1 combines with J gene TRBJ2-5; weak D call: TRBD2 (6 bases). The CDR3 runs to 16 residues. Trimming pared 3 bases from V and 1 base from J, leaving 18 bases between. The germline CDR1 and CDR2 sequences are SQVTM and ANQGSEA. The CDR3 loop reads CSVETMGRRGQETQYF. CDR3 nucleotide sequence: TGCAGCGTTGAGACGATGGGTAGGAGGGGCCAAGAGACCCAGTACTTC.

The chain couples TRBV4-3 to TRBJ2-2; 7 positions match TRBD2. The germline gives CDR1 LGHNA, CDR2 YSLEER. The V segment lost 3 bases and the J segment 4 bases; nucleotides outside the gene matches: 11. This CDR3 is built from 17 residues. CDR3 coding DNA: TGCGCCAGCAGCCACCTTTGGGGGGGATCGGCCACCGGGGAGCTGTTTTTT. It is translated as CASSHLWGGSATGELFF.

This sequence joins TRBV5-6 and TRBJ1-1, with 9 bases matching TRBD1. Germline lookup yields CDR1 SGHDT and CDR2 YYEEEE. The trim removed 6 bases at V and 4 bases at J, leaving 19 bases unmatched. This CDR3 has 18 residues. The CDR3 sequence: CASTPTELGDRVFTEAFF. The CDR3 DNA follows: TGTGCCAGCACCCCAACCGAACTGGGGGACAGGGTCTTCACTGAAGCTTTCTTT.

The rearrangement joins TRBV5-1 to TRBJ1-1; D is unclear. V was clipped by 1 base and J by 1 base, with 8 bases between them. The V gene's germline CDR1 is SGHRS and CDR2 YFSETQ. The CDR3 contains 14 residues. The CDR3 region has the DNA TGCGCCAGCAGCTTGAGTCGTCGGAACACTGAAGCTTTCTTT. This sequence encodes CASSLSRRNTEAFF.

V is TRBV5-1 and J is TRBJ2-7, with a tentative D call TRBD1 (6 bases). CDR3 size: 13 residues. The germline V gene has CDR1 SGHRS and CDR2 YFSETQ. The V end was cut by 7 bases, the J end by 0 bases, with 11 bases between. The CDR3 spells CASRRQDSYEQYF. The CDR3 DNA reads TGCGCCAGCCGTCGACAGGACTCCTACGAGCAGTACTTC.

The gene calls are TRBV28 and TRBJ1-4; perhaps TRBD1 as D (5 bases). The germline V and J ends were trimmed by 5 bases and 5 bases, with 24 bases remaining between them. CDR3 length: 18 amino acids. The V gene's germline CDR1 is MDHEN and CDR2 SYDVKM. The CDR3 loop reads CASSPYRSGGALNEKLFF. For the CDR3, the DNA is TGTGCCAGCAGTCCCTACAGGAGTGGCGGGGCCCTCAATGAAAAACTGTTTTTT.

The genes are TRBV10-3 and TRBJ2-4, with 12 bases identical to TRBD2. Germline V gives CDR1 ENHRY, CDR2 SYGVKD. V lost 2 bases to trimming and J lost 1 base; unmatched junction nucleotides: 6. This CDR3 comprises 18 residues. The CDR3 bases are TGTGCCATCAGTGAGGGGACTAGCGGGTTGGGGGCCAAAAACATTCAGTACTTC. Translated: CAISEGTSGLGAKNIQYF.

The chain carries TRBV15 and TRBJ2-1, with 10 bases lining up with TRBD2. This CDR3 spans 14 amino acids. V shed 2 bases, J shed 9 bases, and the junction held 4 bases outside the gene matches. Germline V gene lookup returns CDR1 LNHNV and CDR2 YYDKDF (reference sequence). CDR3 nucleotides: TGTGCCACCAGCAGAAGCGGGAGGGCCCCTGAGCAGTTCTTC. This encodes CATSRSGRAPEQFF.

The rearrangement links TRBV19 to TRBJ1-2; a possible D gene is TRBD1 (5 bases). The germline CDR1 and CDR2 sequences are LNHDA and SQIVND (reference sequence). Trimming shortened V by 5 bases and J by 2 bases, and 12 bases separated the two germline ends. The CDR3 is 14 residues long. CDR3 loop: CASSLGAGNYGYTF. CDR3 nucleotide sequence: TGTGCCAGTAGTCTCGGGGCAGGCAACTATGGCTACACCTTC.

This clone was found once. This sample includes further DNA sequences coding for the same CDR3. The V call is TRBV19, the J call TRBJ1-5; 8 positions agree with TRBD1. Unmatched junction bases numbered 2, after V lost 6 bases and J lost 7 bases. This CDR3 is 12 amino acids long. From germline, CDR1 is LNHDA and CDR2 SQIVND (reference sequence). CDR3 sequence reads: CASSRQGQPQHF. CDR3 DNA sequence: TGTGCCAGTAGCCGACAGGGGCAGCCCCAGCATTTT.

This chain links TRBV5-6 with TRBJ2-3, with a weak D call TRBD1 (7 bases). Germline CDR1 SGHDT, CDR2 YYEEEE. The V gene lost 4 bases and the J gene lost 2 bases, with 20 bases spanning the gap. This CDR3 is 17 amino acids long. For the CDR3, the DNA is TGTGCCAGCAGCCCGGGGGACAGCCCAAAACACACAGATACGCAGTATTTT. It translates to CASSPGDSPKHTDTQYF.